This TCR beta chain appears in the sequencing data of a study of control samples from healthy donors and cancer patients. Here immunoSEQ multiplex PCR was the method, and the copy in TCRdb shows in-frame clones only, minus some. The repertoire consists of some 130,000 clones, with 91% occurring once and the leading ten covering roughly 8.7%. The CDR3 covers 15 residues. The germline CDR1 and CDR2 sequences are SGHRS and YFSETQ. V lost 1 base to trimming and J lost 1 base, with 11 bases between them. The TCR originated in a man in his late teens or twenties in good health. Specimen: blood. V is TRBV5-1 and J is TRBJ1-1, with D possibly TRBD1 on 6 matching bases. The chain's CDR3 is CASSLLTGRNTEAFF. DNA of the CDR3: TGCGCCAGCAGCTTGCTAACAGGGAGGAACACTGAAGCTTTCTTT.